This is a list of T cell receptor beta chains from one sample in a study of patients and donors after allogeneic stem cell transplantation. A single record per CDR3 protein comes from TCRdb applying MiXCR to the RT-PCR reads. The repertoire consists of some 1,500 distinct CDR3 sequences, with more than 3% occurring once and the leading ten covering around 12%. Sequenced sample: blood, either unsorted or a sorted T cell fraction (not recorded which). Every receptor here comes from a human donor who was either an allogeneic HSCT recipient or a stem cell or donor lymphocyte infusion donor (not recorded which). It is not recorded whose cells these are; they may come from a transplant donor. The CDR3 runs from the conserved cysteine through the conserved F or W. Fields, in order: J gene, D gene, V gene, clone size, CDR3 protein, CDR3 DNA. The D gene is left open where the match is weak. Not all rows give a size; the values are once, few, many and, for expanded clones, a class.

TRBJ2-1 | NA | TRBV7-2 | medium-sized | CASSPGTEYNEQFF | TGTGCCAGCAGCCCCGGGACGGAGTACAATGAGCAGTTCTTC
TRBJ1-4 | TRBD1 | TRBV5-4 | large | CASSTNRGLNEKLFF | TGTGCCAGCAGCACGAACAGGGGGCTTAATGAAAAACTGTTTTTT
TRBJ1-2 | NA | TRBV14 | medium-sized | CASSPHLTINYGYTF | TGTGCCAGCAGCCCTCACCTGACAATTAACTATGGCTACACCTTC
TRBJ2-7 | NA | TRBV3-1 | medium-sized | CASSPLQIYEQYF | TGTGCCAGCAGCCCTCTACAGATCTACGAGCAGTACTTC
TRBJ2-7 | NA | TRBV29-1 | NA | CSVEVAYEQYF | TGCAGCGTTGAAGTAGCGTACGAGCAGTACTTC
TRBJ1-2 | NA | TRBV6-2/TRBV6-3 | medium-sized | CASYTLGVRGYGYTF | TGTGCCAGCTACACACTCGGAGTCCGGGGCTATGGCTACACCTTC
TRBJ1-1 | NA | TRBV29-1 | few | CSVSQGNTEAFF | TGCAGCGTTTCCCAGGGGAACACTGAAGCTTTCTTT
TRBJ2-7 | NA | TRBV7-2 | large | CASTRSPDYEQYF | TGTGCCAGCACCCGATCCCCAGACTACGAGCAGTACTTC
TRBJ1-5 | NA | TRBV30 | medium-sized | CAWSEGLLGNQPQHF | TGTGCCTGGAGTGAGGGCCTCCTTGGCAATCAGCCCCAGCATTTT
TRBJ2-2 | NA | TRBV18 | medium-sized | CASSPPAIGELFF | TGTGCCAGCTCACCACCGGCCATCGGGGAGCTGTTTTTT
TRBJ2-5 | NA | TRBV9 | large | CAEETQYF | TGTGCCGAAGAGACCCAGTACTTC